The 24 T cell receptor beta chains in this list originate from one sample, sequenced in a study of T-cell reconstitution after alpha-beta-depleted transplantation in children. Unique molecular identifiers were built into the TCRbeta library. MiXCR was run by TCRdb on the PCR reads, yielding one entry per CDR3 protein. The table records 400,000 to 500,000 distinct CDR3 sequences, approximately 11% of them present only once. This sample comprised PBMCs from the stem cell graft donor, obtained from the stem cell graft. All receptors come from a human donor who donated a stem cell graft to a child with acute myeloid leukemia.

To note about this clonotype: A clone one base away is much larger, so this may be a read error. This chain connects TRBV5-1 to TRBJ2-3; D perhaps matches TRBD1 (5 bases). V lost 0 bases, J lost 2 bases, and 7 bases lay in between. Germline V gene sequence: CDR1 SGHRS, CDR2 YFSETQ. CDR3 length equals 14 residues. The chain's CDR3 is CASSLGQITDTQYF. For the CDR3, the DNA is TGCGCCAGCAGCTTGGGACAGATCACAGATACGCAGTATTTT.

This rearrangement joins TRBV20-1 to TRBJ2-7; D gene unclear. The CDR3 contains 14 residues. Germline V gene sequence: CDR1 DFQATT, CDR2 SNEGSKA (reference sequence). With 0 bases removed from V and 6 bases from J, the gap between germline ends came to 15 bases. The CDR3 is CSARDSRNPVEQYV. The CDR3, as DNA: TGCAGTGCTAGAGATTCCCGCAATCCGGTCGAGCAGTACGTC.

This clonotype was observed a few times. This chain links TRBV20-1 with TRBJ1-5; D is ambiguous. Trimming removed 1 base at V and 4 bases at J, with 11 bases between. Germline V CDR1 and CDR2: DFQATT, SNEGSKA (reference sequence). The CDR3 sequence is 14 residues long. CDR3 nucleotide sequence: TGCAGTGCTAGAGTATCGACAACTAATCAGCCCCAGCATTTT. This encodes CSARVSTTNQPQHF.

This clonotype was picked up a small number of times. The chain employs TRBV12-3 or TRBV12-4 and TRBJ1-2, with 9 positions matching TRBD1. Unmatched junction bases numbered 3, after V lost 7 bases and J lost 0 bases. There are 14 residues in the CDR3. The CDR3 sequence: CASKRQGANYGYTF. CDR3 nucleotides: TGTGCCAGCAAAAGACAGGGGGCTAACTATGGCTACACCTTC.

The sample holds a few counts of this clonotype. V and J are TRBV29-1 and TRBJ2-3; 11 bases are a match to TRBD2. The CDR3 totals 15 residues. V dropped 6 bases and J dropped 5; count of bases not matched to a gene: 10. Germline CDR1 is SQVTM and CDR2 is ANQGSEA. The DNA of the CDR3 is TGCAGCGTAGGCCCCCTAGCGGGAGGTGGAGATACGCAGTATTTT. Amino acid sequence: CSVGPLAGGGDTQYF.

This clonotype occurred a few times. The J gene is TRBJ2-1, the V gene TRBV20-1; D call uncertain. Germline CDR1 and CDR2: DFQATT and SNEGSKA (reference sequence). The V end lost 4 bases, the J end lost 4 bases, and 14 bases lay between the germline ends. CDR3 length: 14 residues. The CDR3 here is CSAKDSAAYNEQFF. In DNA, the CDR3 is TGCAGTGCTAAAGACTCCGCTGCGTACAATGAGCAGTTCTTC.

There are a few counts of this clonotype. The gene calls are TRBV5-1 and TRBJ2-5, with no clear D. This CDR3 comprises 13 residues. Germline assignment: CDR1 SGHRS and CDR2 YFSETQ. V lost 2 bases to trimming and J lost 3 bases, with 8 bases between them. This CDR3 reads CASSFLDEETQYF. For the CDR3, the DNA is TGCGCCAGCAGCTTCCTAGACGAAGAGACCCAGTACTTC.

CDR3 DNA: TGCGCCAGCAGCACGGTACAGATACAAGAGACCCAGTACTTC. This gives the protein CASSTVQIQETQYF. The chain carries TRBV5-1 and TRBJ2-5; D unclear. The CDR3 consists of 14 residues. Germline V gives CDR1 SGHRS, CDR2 YFSETQ. V was pared by 4 bases and J by 2 bases, with 12 bases between.

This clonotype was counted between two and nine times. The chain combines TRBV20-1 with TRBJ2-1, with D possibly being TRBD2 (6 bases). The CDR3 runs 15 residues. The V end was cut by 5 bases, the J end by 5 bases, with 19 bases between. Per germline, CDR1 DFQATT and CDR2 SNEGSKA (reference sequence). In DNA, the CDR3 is TGCAGTGCTTACTTCCCGGGGGTCTCTGACAATGAGCAGTTCTTC. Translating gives CSAYFPGVSDNEQFF.

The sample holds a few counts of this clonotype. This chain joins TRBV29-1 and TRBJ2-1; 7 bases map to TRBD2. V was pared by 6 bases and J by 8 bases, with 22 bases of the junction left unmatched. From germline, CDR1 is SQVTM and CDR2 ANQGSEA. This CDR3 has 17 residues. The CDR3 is CSVAPWQWTRTSDEQFF. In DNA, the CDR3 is TGCAGCGTCGCCCCATGGCAATGGACTAGAACTAGCGATGAGCAGTTCTTC.

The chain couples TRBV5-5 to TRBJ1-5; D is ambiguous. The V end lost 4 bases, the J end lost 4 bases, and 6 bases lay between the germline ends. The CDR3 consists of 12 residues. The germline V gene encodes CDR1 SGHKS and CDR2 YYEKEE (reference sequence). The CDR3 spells CASSHLNQPQHF. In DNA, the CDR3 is TGTGCCAGCAGCCACTTGAATCAGCCCCAGCATTTT.

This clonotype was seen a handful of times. CDR3 sequence reads: CASRETGGVINTEAFF. CDR3 coding DNA: TGTGCCAGCAGGGAGACAGGGGGCGTCATTAACACTGAAGCTTTCTTT. The chain joins TRBV7-2 to TRBJ1-1; 10 bases are shared with TRBD1. V was clipped by 6 bases and J by 2 bases; unmatched bases: 9. The CDR3 has 16 residues. Germline V lookup: CDR1 SGHTA, CDR2 FQGNSA.

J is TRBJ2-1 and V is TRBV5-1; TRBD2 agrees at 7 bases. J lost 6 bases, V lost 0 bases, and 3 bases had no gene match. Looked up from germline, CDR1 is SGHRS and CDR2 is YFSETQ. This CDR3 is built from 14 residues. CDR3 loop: CASSLDGRINEQFF. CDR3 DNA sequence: TGCGCCAGCAGCTTGGACGGGAGGATCAATGAGCAGTTCTTC.

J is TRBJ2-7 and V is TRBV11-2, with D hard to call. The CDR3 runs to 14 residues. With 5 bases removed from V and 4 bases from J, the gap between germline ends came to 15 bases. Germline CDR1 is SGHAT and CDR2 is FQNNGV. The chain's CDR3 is CASSPVGQFYEQYF. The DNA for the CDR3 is TGTGCCAGCAGCCCCGTCGGGCAGTTTTACGAGCAGTACTTC. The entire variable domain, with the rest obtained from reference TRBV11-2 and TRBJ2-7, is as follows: EAGVAQSPRYKIIEKRQSVAFWCNPISGHATLYWYQQILGQGPKLLIQFQNNGVVDDSQLPKDRFSAERLKGVDSTLKIQPAKLEDSAVYLCASSPVGQFYEQYFGPGTRLTVT.

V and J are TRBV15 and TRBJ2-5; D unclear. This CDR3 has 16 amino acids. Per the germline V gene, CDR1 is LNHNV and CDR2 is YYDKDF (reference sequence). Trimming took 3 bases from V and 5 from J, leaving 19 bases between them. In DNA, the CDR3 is TGTGCCACCAGCAGCCCCCGACGCAAAGTGGGGGAGACCCAGTACTTC. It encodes CATSSPRRKVGETQYF.

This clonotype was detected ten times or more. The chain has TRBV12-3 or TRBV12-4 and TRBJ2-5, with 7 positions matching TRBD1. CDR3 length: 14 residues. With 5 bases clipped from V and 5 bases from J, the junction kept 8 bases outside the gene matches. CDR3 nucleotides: TGTGCCAGCAGTCCGGCAGGGGGTCGGGAGACCCAGTACTTC. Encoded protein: CASSPAGGRETQYF.

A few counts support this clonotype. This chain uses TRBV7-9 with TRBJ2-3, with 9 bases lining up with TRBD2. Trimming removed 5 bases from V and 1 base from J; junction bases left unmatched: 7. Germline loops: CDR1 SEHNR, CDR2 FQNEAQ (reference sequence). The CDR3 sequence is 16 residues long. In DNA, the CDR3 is TGTGCCAGCAGCGGCAGACTAGCGGAAGGCACAGATACGCAGTATTTT. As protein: CASSGRLAEGTDTQYF.

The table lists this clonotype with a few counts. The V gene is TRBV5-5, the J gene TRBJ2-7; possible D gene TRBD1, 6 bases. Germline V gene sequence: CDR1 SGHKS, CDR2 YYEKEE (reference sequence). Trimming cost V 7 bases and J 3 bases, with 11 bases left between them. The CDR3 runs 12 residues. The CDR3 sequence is CASHRDNYEQYF. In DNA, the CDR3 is TGTGCCAGCCACAGGGACAACTACGAGCAGTACTTC.

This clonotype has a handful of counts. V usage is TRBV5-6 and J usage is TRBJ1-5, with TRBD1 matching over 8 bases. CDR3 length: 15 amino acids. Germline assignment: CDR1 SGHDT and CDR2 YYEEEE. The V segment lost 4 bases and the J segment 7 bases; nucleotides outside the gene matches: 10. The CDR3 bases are TGTGCCAGCAGCCCTCAGGCACAGGGGGGCCAGCCCCAGCATTTT. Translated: CASSPQAQGGQPQHF. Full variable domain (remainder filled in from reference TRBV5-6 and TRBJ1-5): DAGVTQSPTHLIKTRGQQVTLRCSPKSGHDTVSWYQQALGQGPQFIFQYYEEEERQRGNFPDRFSGHQFPNYSSELNVNALLLGDSALYLCASSPQAQGGQPQHFGDGTRLSIL.

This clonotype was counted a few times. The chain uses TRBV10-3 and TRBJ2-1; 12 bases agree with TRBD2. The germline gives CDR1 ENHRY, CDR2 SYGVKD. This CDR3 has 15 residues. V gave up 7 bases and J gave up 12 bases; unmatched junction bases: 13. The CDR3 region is CAITEGLAGTRRQFF. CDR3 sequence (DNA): TGTGCCATCACCGAAGGACTAGCGGGGACCAGGCGGCAGTTCTTC.

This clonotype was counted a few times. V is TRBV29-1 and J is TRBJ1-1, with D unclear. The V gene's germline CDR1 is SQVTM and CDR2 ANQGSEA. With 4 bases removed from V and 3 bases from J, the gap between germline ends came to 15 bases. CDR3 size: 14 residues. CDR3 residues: CSVVGGRGDTEAFF. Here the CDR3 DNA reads TGCAGCGTTGTTGGAGGGAGAGGAGACACTGAAGCTTTCTTT.

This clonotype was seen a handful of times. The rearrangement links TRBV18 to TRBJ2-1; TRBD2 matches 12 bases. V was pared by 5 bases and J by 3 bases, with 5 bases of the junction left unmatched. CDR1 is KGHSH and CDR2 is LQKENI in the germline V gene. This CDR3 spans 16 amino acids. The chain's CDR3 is CASSRTSGGNYNEQFF. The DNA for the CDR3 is TGTGCCAGCTCAAGAACTAGCGGGGGGAACTACAATGAGCAGTTCTTC.

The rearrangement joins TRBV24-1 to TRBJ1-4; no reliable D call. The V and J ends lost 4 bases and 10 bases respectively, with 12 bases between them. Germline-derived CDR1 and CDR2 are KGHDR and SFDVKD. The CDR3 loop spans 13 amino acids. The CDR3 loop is CATSDPGLAKLFF. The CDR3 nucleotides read TGTGCCACCAGTGACCCTGGACTGGCAAAACTGTTTTTT.

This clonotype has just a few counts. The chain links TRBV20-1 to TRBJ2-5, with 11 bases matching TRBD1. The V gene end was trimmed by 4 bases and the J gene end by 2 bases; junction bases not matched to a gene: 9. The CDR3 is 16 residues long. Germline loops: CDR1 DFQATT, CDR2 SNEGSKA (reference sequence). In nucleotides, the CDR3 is TGCAGTGCTATAGGACAGGGGGCGACCCCTCAAGAGACCCAGTACTTC. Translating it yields CSAIGQGATPQETQYF.